The entry below gives a single T cell receptor beta chain sequence along with its context. Its antigen is unknown. The CDR3 is 15 residues long. With V trimmed by 2 bases and J by 6 bases, 9 bases remained unmatched. The V gene's germline CDR1 is WSHSY and CDR2 SAAADI. Some clones are missing from TCRdb's copy, which holds only in-frame ones; the method was immunoSEQ multiplex PCR. This sample yields approximately 600,000 clones, of which 85% to 95% are seen a single time; 0.11% belongs to the top ten. The sample comes from a study of shared clonotypes between healthy human individuals. Looking at the study overall: Three plates were used per donor for CD4 naive, three for CD4 memory, two for CD8 naive and one for CD8 memory.

The study, taken as a whole, reports: It was the non-shared clonotypes that had lower generation probabilities than clonotypes shared by all four donors. Sampling covered nothing but blood. Tissue TCR repertoires likely differ from those found in blood. Clonotypes that were shared across a handful of donors made up around 5% of naive CD4 clonotypes.

It was CD45RO-negative cells, positively selected for CCR7, that made up naive CD8 cells, with terminally differentiated effector memory CD45RA+ cells excluded. This rearrangement joins TRBV10-2 to TRBJ1-1, with TRBD1 matching 7 bases. This TCR was sampled from a young woman in good health. Sample: naive CD8+ T cells sorted from blood. CDR3 in amino acids: CASSEPAGGCPEAFF. Written as DNA, the CDR3 is TGCGCCAGCAGTGAGCCGGCAGGGGGTTGCCCTGAAGCTTTCTTT.